This entry features one TCR beta chain sequence. This clonotype was recorded many times. This receptor's antigen is unknown. Per-base qualities were not stored, and no clone one base away is much larger. Stable Graves' hyperthyroidism was defined as no progression to ophthalmopathy during 18 months of follow-up. Hyperthyroidism patients were newly diagnosed, had a disease duration of under 2 months, and were aged 18 to 65 years. Any patient with an uncontrolled infection, another autoimmune disease, pregnancy or lactation was excluded. Diagnoses were based on clinical symptoms, serum thyroxine and TRAb, thyroid ultrasound and orbital computed tomography. PBMCs were separated from approximately 9.9 ml of fresh peripheral blood using Ficoll-Paque density gradient centrifugation. Total RNA was extracted using Trizol reagent, and RNA quality was assessed on an Agilent 2100 Bioanalyzer. Amplification of TCR beta CDR3 regions was carried out from RNA transcripts. For the first round of RT-PCR on the TCR CDR3, the HTBI primer set was used together with the Qiagen OneStep RT-PCR kit. Libraries were constructed in a second round of multiplex PCR, after which size selection and purification were carried out. Sequencing of the libraries was done on an Illumina HiSeq2000 using paired-end 100 bp reads. Per the original workflow: SOAPnuke was used to process the raw data, removing reads that contained adapters or uncalled bases, had a mean Phred below 15, or lacked an exact match to the constant primer or identifier. COPE v1.2.5 was used to merge the high-quality paired reads, and each unique nucleotide sequence was defined as a clonotype. Clonotypes were aligned to IMGT TRBV, TRBD and TRBJ reference segments using MiTCR v1.1. Only V-J combinations with frequency above 0.0001, covering approximately 99% of repertoires, were analysed. A TCS score was defined as the ratio between F50 (clonal expansion) and ExV (chaos), using BLOSUM62-based TCRdist between CDR3 peptides within each V-J. Welch's t-statistics and random forest reduced roughly 540 V-J features to roughly 13, which were used in a naive Bayes classifier (R e1071). Using fastp trimming at Q25 and MiXCR clonotype assembly, TCRdb reanalyzed the public sequencing data and kept in-frame beta chains. All rows with the same CDR3 protein become a single entry with the most common DNA and genes. TCRdb, not the authors, supplied the V and J calls. The sample data list under 350,000 distinct CDR3 sequences, and 15% to 20% of these were observed just once. Under 55% of the sample is held by the ten biggest clonotypes.

This sample was taken from a study of T cells in Graves' hyperthyroidism and ophthalmopathy (dated by TCRdb to the late 2010s). In the study overall: Peripheral blood was sampled at the time of initial diagnosis, prior to any treatment. TCR V-J signatures able to tell the groups apart were searched for in a discovery cohort of about a hundred patients, of whom roughly 42 had Graves' ophthalmopathy and 55 to 60 had stable Graves' hyperthyroidism. Whether ophthalmopathy could be predicted prospectively was tested in an independent validation cohort made up of roughly 20 hyperthyroidism patients plus 17 patients who later progressed to ophthalmopathy. For training and testing, the 80 to 100 patients in the discovery cohort were randomly divided in a 7:3 ratio. The study also compared thyroid tissue and blood T-cell repertoires from about six Graves' hyperthyroidism patients. After blood sampling, hyperthyroidism patients were treated with methimazole at a starting dose of 30 mg daily, and ophthalmopathy patients were treated with high-dose intravenous methylprednisolone. The paper reports TCR Vbeta CDR3 sequencing of about 140 peripheral blood samples: under 45 ophthalmopathy, under 80 hyperthyroidism and around 17 progressor patients. The research as a whole found: During validation, the model predicted progression to ophthalmopathy a median of approximately 6 months ahead of onset, with around 71% sensitivity and less than 85% specificity. Most expanded thyroid clonotypes (frequency above 0.001) were also detected in blood, suggesting blood repertoires may reflect thyroid immune responses. No statistical method was used to fix the sample size in advance, and group allocation was not hidden from the investigators. Ophthalmopathy was separated from stable hyperthyroidism by a 13 V-J signature model, with over 85% sensitivity and approximately 81% specificity obtained in cross-validation and 80%/75% obtained in testing.

The trim is 6 bases for V and 8 bases for J, with a gap of 11 bases between the germline ends. From the germline V gene, CDR1 is MNHNS and CDR2 is SASEGT. Spanning cysteine to phenylalanine, the CDR3 consists of 13 amino acids. Only the CDR3 part of the read is kept: 39 bases, read in frame from the first base. The sequence is built from TRBV6-1 and TRBJ1-6; confidence is insufficient to name the D gene. The TCR was taken from a woman aged 45-65 years with Graves' hyperthyroidism. Sequenced: blood. This receptor has the CDR3 CASSPREDSPLHF. DNA sequence: TGTGCCAGCAGCCCCCGGGAGGATTCACCCCTCCACTTT.